A single sample is the source of the 32 T cell receptor beta chains below, sequenced in a study of tumor-infiltrating lymphocytes in primary liver carcinoma. Each 20-30 mg portion of unsorted bulk tissue served as the source for co-extraction of RNA and DNA. From 500 ng of total RNA, TCR beta-specific cDNA was reverse-transcribed using a constant-region primer. Three rounds of nested multiplex PCR with slightly modified ARM-PCR produced TCR beta libraries. TRBV1-TRBV30 forward primers paired with a C-beta reverse primer drove the first two PCR rounds, roughly 10 cycles each. Each CDR3 protein gets one entry after TCRdb re-called the multiplex PCR reads with MiXCR. Of around 70,000 distinct CDR3 sequences in the sample, approximately 70% were seen once. The sequencing sample was made of liver tumor tissue from sampling region 4. The subset was: tumor region T4, right-lateral pole. The receptors come from a man in his forties with primary liver carcinoma and hepatitis B virus infection.

V gene TRBV29-1 combines with J gene TRBJ2-3; D is undetermined. Germline lookup yields CDR1 SQVTM and CDR2 ANQGSEA. The CDR3 contains 13 residues. V was cut by 8 bases and J by 6 bases, with 18 bases left in between. This CDR3 is CSLTDSTKDTQYF. CDR3 DNA sequence: TGCAGCCTTACAGACTCTACAAAGGATACGCAGTATTTT.

V is TRBV11-3 and J is TRBJ2-6; 8 positions match TRBD2. The CDR3 spans 20 residues. V shed 2 bases, J shed 9 bases, and the junction held 21 bases outside the gene matches. In germline, CDR1 is SGHNT, CDR2 YENEEA. This CDR3 is CASSLPGTGLAGVEVNVLTF. As DNA, the CDR3 is TGTGCCAGCAGCTTACCGGGAACGGGGCTAGCGGGCGTCGAGGTCAACGTCCTGACTTTC.

This clonotype was seen many times. The chain joins TRBV5-4 to TRBJ2-1, with TRBD2 identical over 10 bases. This CDR3 is built from 16 residues. The germline V gene encodes CDR1 SGHNT and CDR2 YYREEE (reference sequence). The trim removed 0 bases at V and 6 bases at J, leaving 6 bases unmatched. CDR3 region: CASSLAGLAGANEQFF. The CDR3 DNA reads as TGTGCCAGCAGCTTGGCCGGGCTAGCGGGAGCCAATGAGCAGTTCTTC.

As for this clonotype: In this CDR3 the conserved last residue, phenylalanine or tryptophan, is missing, so a read error is likely. This chain connects TRBV13 to TRBJ1-4; D not certain. CDR1 is PRHDT and CDR2 is FYEKMQ in the germline V gene (reference sequence). The CDR3 contains 13 residues. V was clipped by 2 bases and J by 8 bases, with 9 bases between them. CDR3 nucleotide sequence: TGTGCCAGCAGCTTAAGGAGCACGGAAAAACTGTTTCTT. It is translated as CASSLRSTEKLFL.

As for this clonotype: One end of the junction does not line up with germline, which may come from a read error. The chain couples TRBV20-1 to TRBJ2-1; D perhaps matches TRBD2 (5 bases). CDR1 and CDR2 (germline): DFQATT, SNEGSKA (reference sequence). This CDR3 is 15 amino acids long. CDR3 nucleotides: TGCAGTGCTAGAGATGGGGAGAACGACTACGATGAGCAGTTCTTC. Its protein is CSARDGENDYDEQFF.

This clonotype was seen a single time. A read error may produce the germline difference seen at one junction end. This chain uses TRBV29-1 with TRBJ2-3; no clear D. This CDR3 contains 13 residues. Germline lookup yields CDR1 SQVTM and CDR2 ANQGSEA. As DNA, the CDR3 is TGCAGCGATGAAGTCTCGTGGGCAGATAGGCAGTATTTT. This gives the protein CSDEVSWADRQYF.

In this sample, this clonotype turned up many times. The V and J genes are TRBV12-3 or TRBV12-4 and TRBJ1-5; possibly TRBD1 for D (6 bases). V was pared by 5 bases and J by 7 bases, with 21 bases between. The CDR3 spans 16 residues. The chain's CDR3 is CASSPAGGRGFQPQHF. The CDR3 coding sequence is TGTGCCAGCAGTCCGGCGGGAGGCAGGGGATTCCAGCCCCAGCATTTT.

This clonotype was picked up many times. This rearrangement joins TRBV4-2 to TRBJ2-7; 13 bases fit TRBD2. In germline, CDR1 is LGHNA, CDR2 YNFKEQ. The CDR3 runs 16 residues. V was clipped by 1 base and J by 9 bases; unmatched bases: 9. The CDR3 reads CASSQALLAGGQGQYF. The CDR3, as DNA: TGTGCCAGCAGCCAAGCCTTACTAGCGGGAGGGCAGGGGCAGTACTTC.

As concerns this clonotype: Germline and junction disagree at one end, which may indicate a read error. The chain has TRBV6-1 and TRBJ2-1; D may be TRBD2 (7 bases). Germline-derived CDR1 and CDR2 are MNHNS and SASEGT. This CDR3 has 15 amino acids. The CDR3 nucleotides read TGTGCCAGCAGCAAATGGGGGCTAGCGGACAATGAGCAGATCTTC. It is translated as CASSKWGLADNEQIF.

As to this clonotype: It is likely a read error, because the conserved phenylalanine at the end of the CDR3 is missing. J is TRBJ2-1 and V is TRBV29-1, with TRBD2 identical over 13 bases. The germline V gene has CDR1 SQVTM and CDR2 ANQGSEA. This CDR3 spans 16 amino acids. As DNA, the CDR3 is TGCAACGTCGCCTGGACTAGCGGGAGCTCCTACAATGAGCAGTTCTTA. It specifies CNVAWTSGSSYNEQFL.

Of note for this clonotype: A read error may explain this, as a much larger clone is one base away. The chain recombines TRBV5-1 with TRBJ1-5; the D gene is possibly TRBD1 (5 bases). The CDR3 spans 16 residues. Germline V gene data show CDR1 as SGHRS and CDR2 as YFSETQ. The CDR3 DNA is TGCGTCAGCAGCTCGGGGACGGTGTATTGCAATCAGCCCCAGCATTTT. As protein: CVSSSGTVYCNQPQHF.

J is TRBJ2-1 and V is TRBV11-2; 7 bases match TRBD2. The J segment lost 8 bases and the V segment lost 8 bases, leaving 15 bases of the junction unmatched. CDR1 SGHAT and CDR2 FQNNGV come from the germline V gene. The CDR3 sequence is 15 residues long. The CDR3: CASGSRPSGIYEQFF. The CDR3 DNA follows: TGTGCCAGCGGCTCGCGCCCCAGCGGGATCTATGAGCAGTTCTTC.

About this clonotype: This could be a read error, since a much larger clone is one nucleotide away. The rearrangement joins TRBV5-1 to TRBJ2-6; no reliable D call. Germline CDR1 SGHRS, CDR2 YFSETQ. Trimming removed 0 bases from V and 4 bases from J, with 11 bases in between. CDR3 length: 16 residues. CDR3 in amino acids: CASSLDNIIGANVLTF. CDR3 coding DNA: TGCGCCAGCAGCTTGGACAACATCATCGGGGCCAACGTCCTGACTTTC.

About this clonotype: A much larger clone differs by one base, so this may be a read error. The chain joins TRBV30 to TRBJ2-1; D unresolved. The CDR3 loop spans 15 amino acids. Germline CDR1 reads GTSNPN; CDR2 reads SVGIG (reference sequence). This chain's CDR3 is CVTGKGPSSYNEQFF. CDR3 coding DNA: TGTGTCACTGGGAAGGGCCCGAGCTCCTACAATGAGCAGTTCTTC.

Notes on this clonotype: At one end, the junction sequence differs from germline, possibly due to a read error. The chain combines TRBV7-8 with TRBJ1-2; 7 bases match TRBD1. Germline CDR1 reads SGHVS; CDR2 reads FQNEAQ. The length of the CDR3 is 14 residues. The CDR3: CPSSFGQADYGYTF. The CDR3 nucleotides are TGTCCCAGCAGCTTCGGACAGGCAGACTATGGCTACACCTTC.

This clonotype was picked up many times. V gene TRBV14 combines with J gene TRBJ2-6, with D possibly TRBD2 on 5 matching bases. Trimming left V 0 bases short and J 7 bases short, with 10 bases between. Germline assignment: CDR1 SGHDN and CDR2 FVKESK. The CDR3 sequence is 15 residues long. DNA for the CDR3: TGTGCCAGCAGCCAAGATGGACTCCGTGCCAACGTCCTGACTTTC. It translates to CASSQDGLRANVLTF.

As concerns this clonotype: At one end the junction does not follow the germline gene, possibly because of a read error. The V gene is TRBV30, the J gene TRBJ2-5; D not certain. This CDR3 is built from 12 residues. Looked up from germline, CDR1 is GTSNPN and CDR2 is SVGIG (reference sequence). CDR3 coding DNA: TGTGTCTGGAGCTTGTACGGAGAGGCCCAGTACTTC. Encoded protein: CVWSLYGEAQYF.

The chain employs TRBV18 and TRBJ2-2; D not resolved. The germline V gene has CDR1 KGHSH and CDR2 LQKENI. This CDR3 region has 12 residues. Trimming cost V 3 bases and J 1 base, with 0 bases left between them. CDR3 in DNA: TGTGCCAGCTCACCGAACACCGGGGAGCTGTTTTTT. It is translated as CASSPNTGELFF. The variable domain in full, with the rest retrieved from reference TRBV18 and TRBJ2-2, is NAGVMQNPRHLVRRRGQEARLRCSPMKGHSHVYWYRQLPEEGLKFMVYLQKENIIDESGMPKERFSAEFPKEGPSILRIQQVVRGDSAAYFCASSPNTGELFFGEGSRLTVL.

The chain carries TRBV14 and TRBJ2-3, with 13 bases identical to TRBD2. The germline V gene encodes CDR1 SGHDN and CDR2 FVKESK. The CDR3 has 15 residues. The CDR3 protein is CVNNQGTSGIDTQYF. DNA for the CDR3: TGTGTCAACAACCAAGGGACTAGCGGGATAGATACGCAGTATTTT.

Remarks on this clonotype: Its ends do not fully match the called genes, so a read error is possible. J is TRBJ1-5 and V is TRBV29-1; D unclear. Germline loops: CDR1 SQVTM, CDR2 ANQGSEA. The CDR3 totals 15 residues. The CDR3 region is CGVATGDGNNQPQHF. CDR3 coding DNA: TGCGGCGTTGCGACCGGGGATGGTAACAATCAGCCCCAGCATTTT. Using reference TRBV29-1 and TRBJ1-5 for the parts outside the CDR3, the full variable domain is SAVISQKPSRDICQRGTSLTIQCQVDSQVTMMFWYRQQPGQSLTLIATANQGSEATYESGFVIDKFPISRPNLTFSTLTVSNMSPEDSSIYLCGVATGDGNNQPQHFGDGTRLSIL.

The gene calls are TRBV6-2 or TRBV6-3 and TRBJ2-1; 8 nucleotides match TRBD2. The germline V gene has CDR1 MNHEY and CDR2 SVGEGT. CDR3 length equals 15 residues. J gave up 9 bases and V 4 bases, and 11 bases lay outside the gene matches. DNA for the CDR3: TGTGCCAGCAGTTCCTTAGCGGGGAGGTACGGTGAGCAGTTCTTC. Encoded protein: CASSSLAGRYGEQFF.

In the case of this clonotype: One end of the junction is discordant with germline, which a read error may explain. The chain employs TRBV29-1 and TRBJ2-7, with 7 bases fitting TRBD2. Germline CDR1 SQVTM, CDR2 ANQGSEA. CDR3 length: 11 amino acids. The CDR3 is CNVVRDYEQYF. CDR3 nucleotides: TGCAACGTTGTTAGGGACTATGAGCAGTACTTC.

This chain connects TRBV28 to TRBJ2-1; 8 nucleotides align to TRBD1. The germline CDR1 and CDR2 sequences are MDHEN and SYDVKM. Unmatched junction bases numbered 11, after V lost 4 bases and J lost 9 bases. The CDR3 runs to 15 residues. The CDR3 loop reads CASSSPGQVAGEQFF. The CDR3, as DNA: TGTGCCAGCAGTTCCCCGGGACAGGTGGCTGGTGAGCAGTTCTTC.

Of note for this clonotype: The final CDR3 position lacks the conserved phenylalanine or tryptophan, pointing to a likely read error. This chain joins TRBV6-5 and TRBJ2-7; 7 positions match TRBD1. Trimming at V came to 8 bases and at J to 1 base, leaving 11 bases not matched to a gene. The CDR3 is 15 residues long. In germline, CDR1 is MNHEY, CDR2 SVGAGI. In DNA form, the CDR3 reads TGTGCCAGCCTGACCGGGACAGCAAATTCCTACGAGCAGTACATC. Its translation is CASLTGTANSYEQYI.

This clonotype was counted a single time. The V call is TRBV12-3 or TRBV12-4, the J call TRBJ2-7, with D unclear. The CDR3 loop spans 15 amino acids. Trimming left V 5 bases short and J 4 bases short, with 18 bases between. In DNA, the CDR3 is TGTGCCAGCAGTCTGAGGATTAGTCCCATGTACGAGCAGTACTTC. Translation: CASSLRISPMYEQYF.

There are many counts of this clonotype. This chain joins TRBV5-1 and TRBJ1-1; no definite D call. The CDR3 has 13 amino acids. Germline CDR1 and CDR2: SGHRS and YFSETQ. Trimming left V 4 bases short and J 3 bases short, with 10 bases between. The CDR3 sequence: CASSPSPYTEAFF. The DNA of the CDR3 is TGCGCCAGCAGCCCCAGTCCGTACACTGAAGCTTTCTTT.

This chain uses TRBV4-2 with TRBJ2-1; 7 bases fit TRBD2. With V trimmed by 4 bases and J by 8 bases, 14 bases remained unmatched. The CDR3 spans 16 residues. CDR1 is LGHNA and CDR2 is YNFKEQ in the germline V gene. In nucleotides, the CDR3 is TGTGCCAGCAGCCGGATACCAGGACTAGATTTCGATGAGCAGTTCTTC. Its protein product is CASSRIPGLDFDEQFF.

For this clonotype: With a much larger clone just one base away, this may be a read error. V is TRBV28 and J is TRBJ2-7; 8 nucleotides align to TRBD2. This CDR3 has 13 residues. V was pared by 5 bases and J by 2 bases, with 2 bases of the junction left unmatched. The germline V gene encodes CDR1 MDHEN and CDR2 SYDVKM. In DNA, the CDR3 is TGTGCCAGCAGTCTGGGACTAGCCTACGAGCAGTACTTC. Its protein product is CASSLGLAYEQYF.

This clonotype was seen repeatedly, ten times or more. The chain employs TRBV5-1 and TRBJ2-5; 10 bases match TRBD2. The CDR3 is 15 residues long. V shed 0 bases, J shed 5 bases, and the junction held 4 bases outside the gene matches. CDR1 and CDR2 (germline): SGHRS, YFSETQ. CDR3 in DNA: TGCGCCAGCAGCTTGGGCGCTAGCGGGAGTGAGACCCAGTACTTC. Translating gives CASSLGASGSETQYF.

This clonotype was counted a single time. A junction end diverges from the germline sequence, so it may reflect a read error. The chain recombines TRBV7-9 with TRBJ2-3; TRBD1 is a possible D gene (6 bases). CDR3 size: 14 residues. Germline V gene lookup returns CDR1 SEHNR and CDR2 FQNEAQ (reference sequence). The CDR3, as DNA: TGTACCAGCAGCCCGAGACAGGAGGCAGACACGCAGTATTTT. Residues: CTSSPRQEADTQYF.

The table lists this clonotype with many counts. J is TRBJ2-3 and V is TRBV6-1, with TRBD2 matching over 12 bases. This CDR3 has 15 residues. Germline CDR1 reads MNHNS; CDR2 reads SASEGT. J was trimmed by 4 bases and V by 1 base; bases with no gene match: 0. CDR3 amino acids: CASSEGLAGADTQYF. In DNA, the CDR3 is TGTGCCAGCAGTGAAGGACTAGCGGGAGCAGATACGCAGTATTTT.

On this clonotype: Germline and junction disagree at one end, which may indicate a read error. This chain joins TRBV28 and TRBJ2-2; 9 nucleotides match TRBD2. Germline V gene lookup returns CDR1 MDHEN and CDR2 SYDVKM. The CDR3 extends over 15 amino acids. The CDR3: CVSRGAGGRTGELFF. Here the CDR3 DNA reads TGTGTCAGCAGGGGAGCGGGAGGTCGGACCGGGGAGCTGTTTTTT.